The sequence of this T cell receptor (beta chain) was determined in a study of T cell repertoires in cytomegalovirus infection. Study overall: A matching HLA type, together with CMV infection, was signaled by public TCR beta signatures. Study-level results: Frequencies of public TCR beta families were cumulated, and this identified carriers of CMV plus the relevant HLA.

V gave up 0 bases and J gave up 2 bases, with 11 bases separating them. The CDR3 extends over 14 amino acids. Germline V gives CDR1 DFQATT, CDR2 SNEGSKA (reference sequence). TCRdb re-analysed the reads in MiXCR, keeping a single row per CDR3 protein. The table records about 98,000 distinct CDR3 sequences, approximately 15% of them present only once. For this clonotype: Its specificity is not known.

The source material was PBMCs. This chain uses TRBV20-1 with TRBJ2-7; D call uncertain. The sequence derives from a human donor in good health (CMV status not recorded). Some clones in this sample may be carry-over from other donors' samples. The CDR3 sequence: CSARDPWDPYEQYF. CDR3 DNA sequence: TGCAGTGCTAGAGATCCCTGGGATCCCTACGAGCAGTACTTC.